This T cell receptor (beta chain) originates from a study of OX40 agonist ivuxolimab in advanced cancers. Looking at the study overall: At roughly 80% male, the cohort had a mean age of 60 years, ranging from about 23 to 79. Anti-PD-1, anti-PD-L1 or anti-CTLA-4 therapy given earlier was allowed, and 40% had some. General study findings and limits: Specificity for antigen went undetermined in the expanded peripheral T cells.

This CDR3 is built from 12 residues. CDR1 and CDR2 (germline): MDHEN, SYDVKM. V was shortened by 5 bases and J by 7 bases, with 10 bases between the two germline ends. Autoimmune disease history or systemic immunosuppression led to patients being barred. Data came from immunoSEQ multiplex PCR; TCRdb stores just in-frame clones and leaves some out. The sample carries tens of thousands of clones, about 90% recorded once. This clone was counted once. No antigen is known for it. Sequencing used CD4+ or CD8+ T cells sorted from blood, obtained in a trial of the OX40 agonist ivuxolimab. The J gene is TRBJ2-3, the V gene TRBV28; D is unresolved. The TCR was taken from an adult with an advanced solid tumor such as melanoma, head and neck, liver or kidney cancer. The CDR3 DNA reads TGTGCCAGCAGTACCCTGACGCATACGCAGTATTTT. The encoded protein is CASSTLTHTQYF. Full variable domain (rest looked up from reference TRBV28 and TRBJ2-3): DVKVTQSSRYLVKRTGEKVFLECVQDMDHENMFWYRQDPGLGLRLIYFSYDVKMKEKGDIPEGYSVSREKKERFSLILESASTNQTSMYLCASSTLTHTQYFGPGTRLTVL.